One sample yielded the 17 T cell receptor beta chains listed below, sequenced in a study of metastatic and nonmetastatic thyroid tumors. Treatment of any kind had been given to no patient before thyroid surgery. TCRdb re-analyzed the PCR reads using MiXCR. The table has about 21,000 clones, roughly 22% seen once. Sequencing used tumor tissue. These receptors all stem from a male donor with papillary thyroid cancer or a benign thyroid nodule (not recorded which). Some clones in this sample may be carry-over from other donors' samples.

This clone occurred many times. DNA of the CDR3: TGTGCCAGCAGTAACAAAGGGGAGGTAGGCACAGATACGCAGTATTTT. This translates into CASSNKGEVGTDTQYF. This chain connects TRBV6-1 to TRBJ2-3, with D possibly being TRBD2 (6 bases). Germline values: CDR1 MNHNS, CDR2 SASEGT. Trimming cost V 5 bases and J 1 base, with 16 bases left between them. The CDR3 is 16 amino acids.

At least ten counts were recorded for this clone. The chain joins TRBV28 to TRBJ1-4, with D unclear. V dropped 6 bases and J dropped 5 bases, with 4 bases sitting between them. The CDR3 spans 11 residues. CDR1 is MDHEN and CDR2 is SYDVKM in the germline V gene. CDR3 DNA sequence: TGTGCCAGCAGAAAAAATGAAAAACTGTTTTTT. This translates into CASRKNEKLFF.

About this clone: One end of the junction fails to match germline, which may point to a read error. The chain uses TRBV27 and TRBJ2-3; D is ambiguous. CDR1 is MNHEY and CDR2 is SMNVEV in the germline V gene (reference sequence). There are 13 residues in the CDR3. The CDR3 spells CASSFLGADTHSF. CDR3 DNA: TGTGCCAGCAGTTTTCTCGGCGCAGATACGCATTCTTTT.

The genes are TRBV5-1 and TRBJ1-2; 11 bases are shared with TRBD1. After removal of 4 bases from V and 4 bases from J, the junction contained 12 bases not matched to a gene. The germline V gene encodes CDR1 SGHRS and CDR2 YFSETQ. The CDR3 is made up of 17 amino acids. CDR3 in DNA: TGCGCCAGCAGCCCGGGGACAGGGGGAATGGTGAGCTATGGCTACACCTTC. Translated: CASSPGTGGMVSYGYTF.

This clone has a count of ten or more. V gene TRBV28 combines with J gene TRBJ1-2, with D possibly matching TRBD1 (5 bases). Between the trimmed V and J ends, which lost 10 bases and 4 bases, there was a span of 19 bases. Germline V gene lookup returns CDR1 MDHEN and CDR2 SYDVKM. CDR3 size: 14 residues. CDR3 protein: CATQQVSPGYGYTF. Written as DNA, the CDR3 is TGTGCCACCCAACAGGTTTCCCCGGGCTATGGCTACACCTTC.

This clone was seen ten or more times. The chain's CDR3 is CASSYTSGSYEQYF. In DNA form, the CDR3 reads TGTGCCAGCAGTTACACGTCGGGAAGCTACGAGCAGTACTTC. V usage is TRBV6-6 and J usage is TRBJ2-7; a weak D match, TRBD2 (5 bases). There are 14 residues in the CDR3. Germline assignment: CDR1 MNHNY and CDR2 SVGAGI (reference sequence). Trimming shortened V by 2 bases and J by 3 bases, and 11 bases separated the two germline ends.

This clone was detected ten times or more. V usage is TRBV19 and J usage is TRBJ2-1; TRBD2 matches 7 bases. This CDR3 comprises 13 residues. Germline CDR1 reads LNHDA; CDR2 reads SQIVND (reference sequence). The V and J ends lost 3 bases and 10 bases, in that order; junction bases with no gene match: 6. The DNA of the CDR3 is TGTGCCAGTAGTATCGGGCGGGAGCGCGAGCAGTTCTTC. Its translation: CASSIGREREQFF.

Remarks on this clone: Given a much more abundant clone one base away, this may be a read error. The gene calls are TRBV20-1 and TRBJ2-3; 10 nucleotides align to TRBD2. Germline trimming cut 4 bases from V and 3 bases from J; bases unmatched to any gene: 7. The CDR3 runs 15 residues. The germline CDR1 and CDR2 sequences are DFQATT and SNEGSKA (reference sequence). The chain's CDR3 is CSAKPSGSFTDTQYF. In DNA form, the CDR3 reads TGCAGTGCTAAACCTAGCGGGAGTTTTACAGATACGCAGTATTTT.

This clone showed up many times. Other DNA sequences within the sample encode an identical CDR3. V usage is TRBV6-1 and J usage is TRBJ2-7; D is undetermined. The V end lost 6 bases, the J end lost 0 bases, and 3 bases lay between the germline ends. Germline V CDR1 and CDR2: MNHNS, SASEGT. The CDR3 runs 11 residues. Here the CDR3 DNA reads TGTGCCAGCAGCACCTCCTACGAGCAGTACTTC. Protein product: CASSTSYEQYF.

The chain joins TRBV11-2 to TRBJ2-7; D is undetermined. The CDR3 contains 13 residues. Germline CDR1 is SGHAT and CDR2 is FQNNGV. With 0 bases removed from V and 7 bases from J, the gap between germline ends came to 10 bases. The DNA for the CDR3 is TGTGCCAGCAGCTTAGATGGAGAGAGGGAGCAGTACTTC. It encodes CASSLDGEREQYF. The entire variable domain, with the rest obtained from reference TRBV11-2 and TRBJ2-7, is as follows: EAGVAQSPRYKIIEKRQSVAFWCNPISGHATLYWYQQILGQGPKLLIQFQNNGVVDDSQLPKDRFSAERLKGVDSTLKIQPAKLEDSAVYLCASSLDGEREQYFGPGTRLTVT.

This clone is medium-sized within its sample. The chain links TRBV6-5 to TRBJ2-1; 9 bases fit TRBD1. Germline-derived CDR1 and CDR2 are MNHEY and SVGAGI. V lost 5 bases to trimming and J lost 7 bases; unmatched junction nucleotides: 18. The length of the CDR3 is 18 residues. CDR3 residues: CASSHTIRPGQGGNEQFF. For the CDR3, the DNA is TGTGCCAGCAGTCACACCATCCGACCGGGACAGGGAGGGAATGAGCAGTTCTTC.

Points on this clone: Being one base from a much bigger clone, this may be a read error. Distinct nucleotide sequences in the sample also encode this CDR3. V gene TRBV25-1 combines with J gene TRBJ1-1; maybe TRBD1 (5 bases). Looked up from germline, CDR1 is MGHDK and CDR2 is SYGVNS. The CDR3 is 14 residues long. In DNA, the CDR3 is TGTGCCAGCAGTACAAGCAACCGGGGCGCCCCCGCTTTCTTC. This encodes CASSTSNRGAPAFF.

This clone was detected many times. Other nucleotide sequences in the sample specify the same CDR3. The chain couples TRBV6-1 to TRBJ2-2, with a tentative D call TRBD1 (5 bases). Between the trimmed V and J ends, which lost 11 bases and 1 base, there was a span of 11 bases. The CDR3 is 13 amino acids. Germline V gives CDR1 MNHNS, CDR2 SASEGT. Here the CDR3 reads CALFRENTGELFF. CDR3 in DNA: TGTGCCCTTTTCAGGGAGAACACCGGGGAGCTGTTTTTT.

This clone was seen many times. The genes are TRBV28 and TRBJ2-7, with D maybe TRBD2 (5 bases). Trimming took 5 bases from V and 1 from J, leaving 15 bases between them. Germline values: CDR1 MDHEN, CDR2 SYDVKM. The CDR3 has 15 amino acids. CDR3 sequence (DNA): TGTGCCAGCAGTCTCCCCTCTGCGGGTTCCTACGAGCAGTACTTC. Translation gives CASSLPSAGSYEQYF.

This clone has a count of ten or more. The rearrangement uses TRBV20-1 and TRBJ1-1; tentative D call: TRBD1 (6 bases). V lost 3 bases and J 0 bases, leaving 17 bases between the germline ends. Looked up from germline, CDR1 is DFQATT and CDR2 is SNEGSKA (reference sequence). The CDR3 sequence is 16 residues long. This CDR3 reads CSASGGARNMNTEAFF. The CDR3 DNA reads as TGCAGTGCTAGCGGGGGGGCTAGGAATATGAACACTGAAGCTTTCTTT.

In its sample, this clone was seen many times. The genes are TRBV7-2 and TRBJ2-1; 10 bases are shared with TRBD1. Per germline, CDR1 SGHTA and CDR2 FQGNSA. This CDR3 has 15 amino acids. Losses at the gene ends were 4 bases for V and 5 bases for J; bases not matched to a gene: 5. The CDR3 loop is CASSYRDRGNNEQFF. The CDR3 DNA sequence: TGTGCCAGCAGCTACCGGGACAGGGGTAACAATGAGCAGTTCTTC.

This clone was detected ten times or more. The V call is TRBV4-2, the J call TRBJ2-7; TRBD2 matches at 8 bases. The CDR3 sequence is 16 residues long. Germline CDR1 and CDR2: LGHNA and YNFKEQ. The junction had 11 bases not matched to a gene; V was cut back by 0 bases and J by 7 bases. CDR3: CASSQDLSSGSREQYF. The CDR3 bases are TGTGCCAGCAGCCAAGATCTTTCCAGCGGGAGTCGGGAGCAGTACTTC.